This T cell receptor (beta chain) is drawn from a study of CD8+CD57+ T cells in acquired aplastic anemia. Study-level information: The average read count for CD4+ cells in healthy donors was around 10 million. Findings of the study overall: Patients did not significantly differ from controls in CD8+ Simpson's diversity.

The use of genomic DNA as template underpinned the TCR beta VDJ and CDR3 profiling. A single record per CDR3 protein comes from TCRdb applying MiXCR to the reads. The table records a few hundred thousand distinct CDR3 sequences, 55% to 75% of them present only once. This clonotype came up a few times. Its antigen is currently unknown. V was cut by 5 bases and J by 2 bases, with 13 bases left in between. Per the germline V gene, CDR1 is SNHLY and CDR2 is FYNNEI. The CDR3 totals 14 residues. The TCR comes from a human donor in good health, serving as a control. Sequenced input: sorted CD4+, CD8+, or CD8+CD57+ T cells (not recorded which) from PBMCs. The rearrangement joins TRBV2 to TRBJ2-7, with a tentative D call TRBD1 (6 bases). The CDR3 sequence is CASSINREPYEQYF. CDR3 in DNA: TGTGCCAGCAGTATAAACAGGGAGCCCTACGAGCAGTACTTC.